This entry lists 13 T cell receptor beta chains sequenced from one sample in a study of a mutant IDH1 vaccine in newly diagnosed glioma. Time point indicated: week 35, safety follow-up. The content of each vaccine dose was 300 ug of mutant IDH1 20-mer peptide, and topical imiquimod accompanied it. The antigens of these receptors remain unknown. The method was immunoSEQ multiplex PCR; TCRdb's version includes in-frame clones alone and lacks a portion of them. The sample has tens of thousands of clones, 81% seen once. Sample: PBMCs, taken from a glioma patient whose treatment included an IDH1 peptide vaccine. These receptors were collected from a man aged 40-55 years with glioma.

The V gene is TRBV6-5, the J gene TRBJ1-3, with D possibly matching TRBD1 (5 bases). CDR1 MNHEY and CDR2 SVGAGI come from the germline V gene. Trimming stripped 6 bases from V and 0 bases from J, with 12 bases between. The CDR3 runs to 15 residues. The DNA for the CDR3 is TGTGCCAGCAGCAGGGACGGATTCTCTGGAAACACCATATATTTT. This sequence encodes CASSRDGFSGNTIYF.

The CDR3 is CSVEFAGAYNEQFF. CDR3 in DNA: TGCAGCGTTGAGTTTGCGGGAGCTTACAATGAGCAGTTCTTC. The rearrangement joins TRBV29-1 to TRBJ2-1; 7 bases agree with TRBD2. The germline gives CDR1 SQVTM, CDR2 ANQGSEA. The CDR3 consists of 14 residues. The ends lost 3 bases at V and 4 bases at J; junction bases unmatched: 6.

The chain couples TRBV27 to TRBJ2-2; D is unresolved. With 0 bases removed from V and 5 bases from J, the gap between germline ends came to 7 bases. Germline CDR1 is MNHEY and CDR2 is SMNVEV (reference sequence). CDR3 size: 14 residues. The CDR3 DNA follows: TGTGCCAGCAGTTTATCCCGACGGACCGGGGAGCTGTTTTTT. Protein product: CASSLSRRTGELFF.

As concerns this clone: Different DNA sequences within this sample yield the same CDR3. The CDR3 protein is CATSRAPGSSYEQYF. The CDR3 nucleotides read TGTGCCACCAGCAGAGCCCCAGGGAGCTCCTACGAGCAGTACTTC. This chain links TRBV15 with TRBJ2-7; possibly TRBD1 or TRBD2 for D (5 bases each). The CDR3 totals 15 residues. Germline loops: CDR1 LNHNV, CDR2 YYDKDF (reference sequence). V lost 1 base and J lost 0, with 10 bases in between.

The chain has TRBV5-5 and TRBJ2-5, with D possibly being TRBD1 (5 bases). Germline assignment: CDR1 SGHKS and CDR2 YYEKEE (reference sequence). Deletions cut 3 bases from V and 1 base from J, with 13 bases between. The CDR3 runs to 15 residues. CDR3 region: CASSSLGPRQETQYF. The CDR3 region has the DNA TGTGCCAGCAGCTCCCTGGGGCCACGCCAAGAGACCCAGTACTTC. The full variable domain, with the rest looked up from reference TRBV5-5 and TRBJ2-5, is DAGVTQSPTHLIKTRGQQVTLRCSPISGHKSVSWYQQVLGQGPQFIFQYYEKEERGRGNFPDRFSARQFPNYSSELNVNALLLGDSALYLCASSSLGPRQETQYFGPGTRLLVL.

This chain links TRBV5-8 with TRBJ1-2, with 7 bases matching TRBD1. Germline CDR1 is SGHTS and CDR2 is YDEGEE. J was trimmed by 5 bases and V by 3 bases; bases with no gene match: 10. CDR3 length equals 15 residues. DNA of the CDR3: TGTGCCAGCAGCTCCACAGGGGAATGGTATTATGGCTACACCTTC. It specifies CASSSTGEWYYGYTF. The whole variable domain, remainder taken from reference TRBV5-8 and TRBJ1-2, is EAGVTQSPTHLIKTRGQQATLRCSPISGHTSVYWYQQALGLGLQFLLWYDEGEERNRGNFPPRFSGRQFPNYSSELNVNALELEDSALYLCASSSTGEWYYGYTFGSGTRLTVV.

This sequence joins TRBV5-1 and TRBJ1-3, with 9 bases fitting TRBD1. Germline values: CDR1 SGHRS, CDR2 YFSETQ. V shed 2 bases and J 2 bases; nucleotides not matched to a gene: 5. The CDR3 is made up of 16 amino acids. The CDR3: CASSLEQGAPGNTIYF. The CDR3 DNA is TGCGCCAGCAGCTTAGAACAGGGGGCCCCTGGAAACACCATATATTTT.

The chain carries TRBV4-3 and TRBJ2-1, with 12 bases lining up with TRBD2. CDR3 size: 16 residues. CDR1 LGHNA and CDR2 YSLEER come from the germline V gene. The trim removed 1 base at V and 5 bases at J, leaving 3 bases unmatched. The CDR3 here is CASSQALAGGNNEQFF. In DNA form, the CDR3 reads TGCGCCAGCAGCCAAGCACTAGCGGGAGGAAACAATGAGCAGTTCTTC.

This rearrangement joins TRBV7-2 to TRBJ1-2; a possible D gene is TRBD1 (5 bases). Trimming removed 5 bases at V and 2 bases at J, with 9 bases between. This CDR3 is 13 amino acids long. The germline V gene encodes CDR1 SGHTA and CDR2 FQGNSA. CDR3 sequence (DNA): TGTGCCAGCAGCACCAGGGTGAACTATGGCTACACCTTC. Translated, it gives CASSTRVNYGYTF.

The rearrangement links TRBV20-1 to TRBJ2-1, with D unclear. This CDR3 is built from 11 residues. V lost 7 bases, J lost 7 bases, and 11 bases lay in between. Germline CDR1 and CDR2: DFQATT and SNEGSKA (reference sequence). Written as DNA, the CDR3 is TGCAGTGTAAGGGTGGTTAATGAGCAGTTCTTC. Its translation is CSVRVVNEQFF.

This clone has only a few counts. The chain recombines TRBV2 with TRBJ1-5; possible D gene TRBD1, 6 bases. Germline V gene data show CDR1 as SNHLY and CDR2 as FYNNEI. Trimming stripped 4 bases from V and 2 bases from J, with 12 bases between. The CDR3 runs to 15 residues. CDR3 sequence: CASSGNRVGNQPQHF. The CDR3 region has the DNA TGTGCCAGCAGTGGGAACAGGGTTGGCAATCAGCCCCAGCATTTT.

The chain carries TRBV29-1 and TRBJ2-1; 7 bases line up with TRBD1. Losses at the gene ends were 7 bases for V and 0 bases for J; bases not matched to a gene: 15. Germline V CDR1 and CDR2: SQVTM, ANQGSEA. The CDR3 extends over 17 amino acids. CDR3 sequence reads: CSAAVPGQTRSYNEQFF. The DNA for the CDR3 is TGCAGCGCTGCTGTTCCGGGACAGACGCGCTCCTACAATGAGCAGTTCTTC.

The chain has TRBV6-1 and TRBJ1-2, with D maybe TRBD1 (5 bases). V was cut by 1 base and J by 12 bases, with 15 bases left in between. Germline V gene lookup returns CDR1 MNHNS and CDR2 SASEGT. The CDR3 sequence is 13 residues long. The CDR3 reads CASSEDVRTKHTF. The CDR3 coding sequence is TGTGCCAGCAGTGAAGATGTTCGGACAAAGCACACCTTC.